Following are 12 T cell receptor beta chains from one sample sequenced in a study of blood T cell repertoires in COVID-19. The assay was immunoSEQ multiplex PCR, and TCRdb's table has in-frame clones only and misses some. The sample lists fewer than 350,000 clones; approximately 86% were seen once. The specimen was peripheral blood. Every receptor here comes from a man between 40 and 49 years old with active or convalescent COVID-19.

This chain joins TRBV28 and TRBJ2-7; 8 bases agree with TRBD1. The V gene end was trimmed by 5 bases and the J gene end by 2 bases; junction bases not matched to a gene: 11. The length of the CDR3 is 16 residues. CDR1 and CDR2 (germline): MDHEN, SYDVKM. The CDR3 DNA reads TGTGCCAGCAGTAAGCGACAGGGGTTAGGGCCCTACGAGCAGTACTTC. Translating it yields CASSKRQGLGPYEQYF.

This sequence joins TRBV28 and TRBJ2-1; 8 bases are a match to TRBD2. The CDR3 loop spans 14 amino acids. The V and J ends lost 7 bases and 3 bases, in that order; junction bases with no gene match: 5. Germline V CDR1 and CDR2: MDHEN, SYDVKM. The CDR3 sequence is CASKSGGSYNEQFF. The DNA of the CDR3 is TGTGCCAGCAAGAGCGGGGGCAGCTACAATGAGCAGTTCTTC.

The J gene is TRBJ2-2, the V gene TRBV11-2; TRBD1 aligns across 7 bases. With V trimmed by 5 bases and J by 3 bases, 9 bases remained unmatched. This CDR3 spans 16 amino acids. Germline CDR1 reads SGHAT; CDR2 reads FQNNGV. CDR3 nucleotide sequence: TGTGCCAGCAGCCCCGACAGGGTCCCTTACACCGGGGAGCTGTTTTTT. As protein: CASSPDRVPYTGELFF.

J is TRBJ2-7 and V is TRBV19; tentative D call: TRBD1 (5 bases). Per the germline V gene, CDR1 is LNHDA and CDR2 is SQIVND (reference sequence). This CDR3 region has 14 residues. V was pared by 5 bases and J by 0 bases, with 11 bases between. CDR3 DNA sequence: TGTGCCAGTAGTTACAGGTCGGGCTCCTACGAGCAGTACTTC. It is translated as CASSYRSGSYEQYF.

CDR3 DNA: TGCAGCGCAAGTGAGACAGGATCTCTCCTATATGGCTACACCTTC. Amino acids: CSASETGSLLYGYTF. V is TRBV29-1 and J is TRBJ1-2, with D tentatively TRBD1 (6 bases). CDR3 length: 15 residues. The V gene lost 7 bases and the J gene lost 5 bases, with 23 bases spanning the gap. Germline V gives CDR1 SQVTM, CDR2 ANQGSEA.

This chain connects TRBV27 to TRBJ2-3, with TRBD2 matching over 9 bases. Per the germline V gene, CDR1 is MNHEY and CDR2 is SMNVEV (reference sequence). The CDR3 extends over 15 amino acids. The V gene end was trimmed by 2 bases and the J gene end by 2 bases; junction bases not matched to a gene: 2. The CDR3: CASSLGLASTDTQYF. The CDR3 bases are TGTGCCAGCAGTTTAGGACTAGCGTCCACAGATACGCAGTATTTT.

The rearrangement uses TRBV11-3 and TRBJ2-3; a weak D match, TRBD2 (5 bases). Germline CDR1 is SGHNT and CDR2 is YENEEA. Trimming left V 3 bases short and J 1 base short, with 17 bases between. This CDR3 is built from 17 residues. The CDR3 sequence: CASSFSEGWIGTDTQYF. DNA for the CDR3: TGTGCCAGCAGCTTCAGTGAGGGTTGGATCGGCACAGATACGCAGTATTTT.

The CDR3 loop is CASSEPGSSNYGYTF. The CDR3 DNA reads TGTGCCAGCAGTGAACCTGGTAGCTCTAACTATGGCTACACCTTC. The V and J genes are TRBV2 and TRBJ1-2, with D hard to call. The V and J ends lost 2 bases and 0 bases respectively, with 10 bases between them. CDR3 length: 15 amino acids. The germline V gene has CDR1 SNHLY and CDR2 FYNNEI.

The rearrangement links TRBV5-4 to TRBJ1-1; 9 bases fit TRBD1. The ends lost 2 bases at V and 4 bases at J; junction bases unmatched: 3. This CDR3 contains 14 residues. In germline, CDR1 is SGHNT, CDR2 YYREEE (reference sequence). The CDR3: CASSLTGGLTEAFF. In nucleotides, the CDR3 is TGTGCCAGCAGCTTAACAGGGGGCCTCACTGAAGCTTTCTTT.

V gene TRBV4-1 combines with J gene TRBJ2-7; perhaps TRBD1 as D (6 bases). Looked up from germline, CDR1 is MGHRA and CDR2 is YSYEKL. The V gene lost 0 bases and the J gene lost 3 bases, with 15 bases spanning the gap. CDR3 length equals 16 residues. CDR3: CASSQDSRGSNYEQYF. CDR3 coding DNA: TGCGCCAGCAGCCAAGATAGTAGGGGGTCTAACTACGAGCAGTACTTC.

CDR3 bases: TGTGCCAGCAGCCCCGGGACTAGCGGGGGGATATACACAGATACGCAGTATTTT. It is translated as CASSPGTSGGIYTDTQYF. This sequence joins TRBV5-4 and TRBJ2-3, with 15 bases matching TRBD2. The length of the CDR3 is 18 residues. CDR1 is SGHNT and CDR2 is YYREEE in the germline V gene (reference sequence). V dropped 4 bases and J dropped 2; count of bases not matched to a gene: 8.

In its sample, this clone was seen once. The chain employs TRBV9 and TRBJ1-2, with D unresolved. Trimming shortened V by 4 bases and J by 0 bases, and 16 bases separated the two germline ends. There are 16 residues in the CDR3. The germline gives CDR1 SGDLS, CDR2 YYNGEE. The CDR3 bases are TGTGCCAGCAGCCCAACACCCGGGGTCCCTAACTATGGCTACACCTTC. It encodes CASSPTPGVPNYGYTF.